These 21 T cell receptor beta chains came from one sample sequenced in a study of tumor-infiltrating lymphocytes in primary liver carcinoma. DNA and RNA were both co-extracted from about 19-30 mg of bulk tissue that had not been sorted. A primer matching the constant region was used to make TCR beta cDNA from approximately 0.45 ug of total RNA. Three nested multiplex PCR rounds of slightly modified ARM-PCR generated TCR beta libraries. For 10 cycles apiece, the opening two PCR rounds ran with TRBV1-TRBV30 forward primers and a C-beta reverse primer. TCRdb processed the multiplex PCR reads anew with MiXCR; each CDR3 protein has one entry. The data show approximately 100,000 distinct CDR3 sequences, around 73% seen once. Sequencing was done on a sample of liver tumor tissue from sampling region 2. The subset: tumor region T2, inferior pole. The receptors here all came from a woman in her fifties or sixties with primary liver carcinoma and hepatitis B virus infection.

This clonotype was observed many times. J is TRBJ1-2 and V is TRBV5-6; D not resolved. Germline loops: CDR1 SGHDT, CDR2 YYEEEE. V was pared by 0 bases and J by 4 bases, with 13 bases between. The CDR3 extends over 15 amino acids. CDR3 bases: TGTGCCAGCAGCTTGGCCCCGCCCGGGAGCTATGGCTACACCTTC. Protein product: CASSLAPPGSYGYTF.

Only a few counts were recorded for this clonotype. The CDR3 spells CASSLGSGRPGFF. CDR3 sequence (DNA): TGTGCCAGCAGTTTAGGGAGCGGGAGGCCGGGGTTCTTC. The chain joins TRBV28 to TRBJ2-1; TRBD2 aligns across 9 bases. This CDR3 comprises 13 residues. Per the germline V gene, CDR1 is MDHEN and CDR2 is SYDVKM. Trimming cost V 2 bases and J 15 bases; bases outside gene matches: 8.

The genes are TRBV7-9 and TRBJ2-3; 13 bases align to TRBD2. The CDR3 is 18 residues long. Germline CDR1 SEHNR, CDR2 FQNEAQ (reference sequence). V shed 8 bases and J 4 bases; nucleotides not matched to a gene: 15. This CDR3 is CASSKRSLAGGVPDTQYF. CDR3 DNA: TGTGCCAGCTCCAAGAGGTCACTAGCGGGAGGGGTGCCAGATACGCAGTATTTT.

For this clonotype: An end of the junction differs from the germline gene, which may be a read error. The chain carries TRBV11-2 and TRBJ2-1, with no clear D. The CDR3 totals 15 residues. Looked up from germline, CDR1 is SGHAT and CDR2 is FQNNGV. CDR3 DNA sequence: TGTGCCAGCATCTTAGATGATAGCTCCTACGATGAGCAGTTCTTC. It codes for CASILDDSSYDEQFF.

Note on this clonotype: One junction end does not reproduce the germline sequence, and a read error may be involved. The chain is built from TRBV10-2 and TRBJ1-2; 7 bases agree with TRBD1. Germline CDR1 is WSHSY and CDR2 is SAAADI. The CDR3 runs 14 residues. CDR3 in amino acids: CANSDVGQDYVYTF. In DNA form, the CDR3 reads TGCGCCAACAGTGATGTAGGACAGGATTATGTCTACACCTTC.

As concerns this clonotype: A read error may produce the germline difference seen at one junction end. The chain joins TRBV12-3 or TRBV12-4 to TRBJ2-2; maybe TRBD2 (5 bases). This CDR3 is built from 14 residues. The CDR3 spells CTSSLGQPTGEPFF. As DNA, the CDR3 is TGTACCAGCAGTTTAGGGCAGCCGACCGGGGAGCCGTTTTTT.

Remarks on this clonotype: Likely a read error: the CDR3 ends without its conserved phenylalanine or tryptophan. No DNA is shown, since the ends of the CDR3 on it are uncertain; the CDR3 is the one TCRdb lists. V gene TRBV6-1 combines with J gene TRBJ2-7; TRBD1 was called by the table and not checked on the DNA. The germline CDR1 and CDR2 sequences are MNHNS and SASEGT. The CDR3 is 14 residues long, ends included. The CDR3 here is CAGSEAFEGYEHYL.

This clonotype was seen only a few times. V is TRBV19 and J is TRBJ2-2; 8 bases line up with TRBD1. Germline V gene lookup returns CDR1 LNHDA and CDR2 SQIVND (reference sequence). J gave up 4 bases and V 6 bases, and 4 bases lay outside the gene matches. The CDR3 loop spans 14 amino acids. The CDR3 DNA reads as TGTGCCAGTAGGGACAGGGCTACCACCGGGGAGCTGTTTTTT. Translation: CASRDRATTGELFF.

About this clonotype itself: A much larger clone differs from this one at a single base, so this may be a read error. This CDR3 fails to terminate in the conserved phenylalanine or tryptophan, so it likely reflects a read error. The CDR3 here is CASAAGDTQYL. Written as DNA, the CDR3 is TGTGCCAGCGCCGCCGGGGATACGCAGTATCTT. This chain uses TRBV7-9 with TRBJ2-3; no clear D gene. Germline loops: CDR1 SEHNR, CDR2 FQNEAQ (reference sequence). The CDR3 is 11 residues long. The V and J ends lost 8 bases and 6 bases respectively, with 9 bases between them.

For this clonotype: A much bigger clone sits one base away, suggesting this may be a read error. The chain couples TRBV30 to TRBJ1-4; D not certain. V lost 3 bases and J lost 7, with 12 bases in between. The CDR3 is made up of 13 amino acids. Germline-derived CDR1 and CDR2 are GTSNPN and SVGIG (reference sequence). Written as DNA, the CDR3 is TGTGCCTGGAGACCTAAGATCGGTGAAAAACTGTTTTTT. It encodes CAWRPKIGEKLFF.

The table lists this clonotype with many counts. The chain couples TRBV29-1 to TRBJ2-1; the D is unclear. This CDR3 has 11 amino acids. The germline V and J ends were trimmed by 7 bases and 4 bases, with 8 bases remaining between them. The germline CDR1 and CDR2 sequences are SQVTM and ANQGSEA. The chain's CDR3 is CSGDQYNEQFF. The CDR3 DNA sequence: TGCAGCGGGGATCAGTACAATGAGCAGTTCTTC.

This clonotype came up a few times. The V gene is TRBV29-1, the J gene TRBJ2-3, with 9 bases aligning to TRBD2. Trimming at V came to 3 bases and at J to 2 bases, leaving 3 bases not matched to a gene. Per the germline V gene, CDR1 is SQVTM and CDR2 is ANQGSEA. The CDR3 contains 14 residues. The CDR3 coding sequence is TGCAGCGTTGAGGGCGGGAGGGCCACAGATACGCAGTATTTT. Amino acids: CSVEGGRATDTQYF.

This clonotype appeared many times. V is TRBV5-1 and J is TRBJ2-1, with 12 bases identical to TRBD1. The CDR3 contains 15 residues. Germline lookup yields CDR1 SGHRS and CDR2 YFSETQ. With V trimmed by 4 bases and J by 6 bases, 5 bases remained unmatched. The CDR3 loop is CASSLPGQGANEQFF. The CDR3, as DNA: TGCGCCAGCAGCCTACCGGGACAGGGGGCCAATGAGCAGTTCTTC.

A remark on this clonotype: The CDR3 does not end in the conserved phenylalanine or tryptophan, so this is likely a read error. CDR3 bases: TGTGCCAGCGGCTTAGTGTCCAATAATTCACCCCTCCACCTT. It is translated as CASGLVSNNSPLHL. The chain employs TRBV7-8 and TRBJ1-6; D unresolved. CDR3 length: 14 amino acids. The germline V gene has CDR1 SGHVS and CDR2 FQNEAQ.

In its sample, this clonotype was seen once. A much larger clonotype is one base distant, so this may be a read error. CDR3 DNA sequence: TGTGCCAGCAGGAATCGTTCCGGGGAGCTGCTTTTT. Protein: CASRNRSGELLF. The rearrangement links TRBV18 to TRBJ2-2, with D tentatively TRBD2 (5 bases). The CDR3 sequence is 12 residues long. Germline CDR1 is KGHSH and CDR2 is LQKENI.

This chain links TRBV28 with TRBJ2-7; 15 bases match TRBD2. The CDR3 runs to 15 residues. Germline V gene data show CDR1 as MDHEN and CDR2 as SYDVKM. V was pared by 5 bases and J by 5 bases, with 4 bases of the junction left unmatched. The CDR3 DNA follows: TGTGCCAGCAGTAAAGGGACTAGCGGGAGGAACGAGCAGTACTTC. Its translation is CASSKGTSGRNEQYF.

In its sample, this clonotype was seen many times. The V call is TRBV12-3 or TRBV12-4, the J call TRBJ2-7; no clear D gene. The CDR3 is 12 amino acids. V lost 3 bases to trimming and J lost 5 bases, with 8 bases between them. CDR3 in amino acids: CASSLFRDEQYF. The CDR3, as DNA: TGTGCCAGCAGTTTGTTTCGGGACGAGCAGTACTTC.

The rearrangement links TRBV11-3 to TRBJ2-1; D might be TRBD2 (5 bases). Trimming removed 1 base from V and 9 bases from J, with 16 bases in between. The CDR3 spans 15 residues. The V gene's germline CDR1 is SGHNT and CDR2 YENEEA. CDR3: CASSLGIVGKLEQFF. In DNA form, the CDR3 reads TGTGCCAGCAGCTTAGGAATTGTCGGGAAGCTTGAGCAGTTCTTC.

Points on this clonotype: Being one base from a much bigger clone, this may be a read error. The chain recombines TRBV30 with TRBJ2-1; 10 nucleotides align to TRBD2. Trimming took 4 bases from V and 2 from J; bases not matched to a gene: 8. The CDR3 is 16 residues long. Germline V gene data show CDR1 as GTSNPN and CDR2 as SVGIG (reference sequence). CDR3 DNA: TGTGCCTGGACCTGCCACGGGACTAGCGCCTACAATGAGCAGTTCTTC. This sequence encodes CAWTCHGTSAYNEQFF. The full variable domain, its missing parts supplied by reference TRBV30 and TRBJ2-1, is SQTIHQWPATLVQPVGSPLSLECTVEGTSNPNLYWYRQAAGRGLQLLFYSVGIGQISSEVPQNLSASRPQDRQFILSSKKLLLSDSGFYLCAWTCHGTSAYNEQFFGPGTRLTVL.

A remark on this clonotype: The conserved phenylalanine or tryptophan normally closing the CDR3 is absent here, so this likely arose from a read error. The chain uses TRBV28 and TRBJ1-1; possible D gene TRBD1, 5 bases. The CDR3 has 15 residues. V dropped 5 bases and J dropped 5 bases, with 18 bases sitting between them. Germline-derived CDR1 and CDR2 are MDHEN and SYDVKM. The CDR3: CASSPVGGVRTEAFI. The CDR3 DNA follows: TGTGCCAGCAGTCCCGTCGGGGGGGTGCGGACTGAAGCTTTCATT.

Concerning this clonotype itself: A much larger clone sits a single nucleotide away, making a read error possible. The CDR3 loop reads CAISPKLPNTGELFF. The CDR3 DNA reads as TGCGCCATCAGCCCCAAGCTTCCGAACACCGGGGAGCTGTTTTTT. The chain links TRBV5-1 to TRBJ2-2; D is unresolved. Germline CDR1 reads SGHRS; CDR2 reads YFSETQ. The CDR3 runs to 15 residues.